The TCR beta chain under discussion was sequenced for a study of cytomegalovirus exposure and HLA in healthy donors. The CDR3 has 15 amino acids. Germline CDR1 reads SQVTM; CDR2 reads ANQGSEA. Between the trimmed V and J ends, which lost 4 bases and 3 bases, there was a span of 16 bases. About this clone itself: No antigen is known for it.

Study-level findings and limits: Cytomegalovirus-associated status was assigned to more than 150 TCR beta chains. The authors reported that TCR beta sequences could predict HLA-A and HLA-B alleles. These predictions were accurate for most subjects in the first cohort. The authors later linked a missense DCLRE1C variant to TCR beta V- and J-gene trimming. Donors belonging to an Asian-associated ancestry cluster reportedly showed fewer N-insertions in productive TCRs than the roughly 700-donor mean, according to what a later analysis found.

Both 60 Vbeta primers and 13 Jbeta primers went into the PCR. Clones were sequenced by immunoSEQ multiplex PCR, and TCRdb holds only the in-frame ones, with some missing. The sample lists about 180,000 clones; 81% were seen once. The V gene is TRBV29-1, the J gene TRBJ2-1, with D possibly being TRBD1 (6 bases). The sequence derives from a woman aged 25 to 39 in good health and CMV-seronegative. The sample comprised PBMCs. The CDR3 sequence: CSVVQGGNLYNEQFF. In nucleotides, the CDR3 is TGCAGCGTTGTACAGGGTGGGAACCTCTACAATGAGCAGTTCTTC.